This T cell receptor beta chain was captured by sequencing in a study of low-dose radiotherapy and immunotherapy resistance in tumors. Germline CDR1 is DFQATT and CDR2 is SNEGSKA (reference sequence). Deletions cut 0 bases from V and 5 bases from J, with 18 bases between. This CDR3 has 16 residues. TRAV and TRBV primers primed cDNA for both TCRalpha and TCRbeta. A constant-region primer paired with the V-primer adapter amplified TCRs over about 19 PCR cycles. TCRdb called the reads again in MiXCR, with one record for every CDR3 protein. The sample shows about 9,800 distinct CDR3 sequences, around 80% of them seen only once.

The clonotype comes from a human donor with advanced metastatic prostate, ovarian, gallbladder or colorectal cancer (not recorded which). This table probably holds off-target reads from a library built for another chain. This chain uses TRBV20-1 with TRBJ2-3; no clear D. CDR3 DNA sequence: TGCAGTGCTAGAGATCCAGGCAGCCAAGGTCTAGATACGCAGTATTTT. It is translated as CSARDPGSQGLDTQYF.